The rows below give T cell receptor beta chains drawn from one sample of a study of shared clonotypes between healthy human individuals. Data came from immunoSEQ multiplex PCR; TCRdb stores just in-frame clones and leaves some out. The profile shows under 600,000 clones, around 78% of them singletons. The sample was PBMCs. The receptors were sampled from a woman between 35 and 50 years old in good health. Some clones in this sample may be carry-over from other donors' samples. Both conserved end residues are part of each CDR3. Each record gives: J gene, V gene, D gene, clone size, CDR3 DNA, CDR3 protein. The D gene is left open where the match is weak. Clone size is shown for a subset of rows, as once, few, many or a class of expanded clone.

J: TRBJ2-1
V: TRBV6-6
D: NA
size: NA
DNA: TGTGCCAGCAGTTGGGGGTCCAGCTCCTACAATGAGCAGTTCTTC
CDR3: CASSWGSSSYNEQFF

J: TRBJ2-1
V: TRBV27
D: NA
size: NA
DNA: TGTGCCAGCAGTTTACGGGAGTACGCCTACAATGAGCAGTTCTTC
CDR3: CASSLREYAYNEQFF

J: TRBJ1-1
V: TRBV27
D: NA
size: NA
DNA: TGTGCCAGCGGAATTCTTGGCAACACTGAAGCTTTCTTT
CDR3: CASGILGNTEAFF

J: TRBJ1-4
V: TRBV7-2
D: NA
size: NA
DNA: TGTGCCAGCAGCCTACAGTATAATGAAAAACTGTTTTTT
CDR3: CASSLQYNEKLFF

J: TRBJ1-2
V: TRBV27
D: TRBD1
size: NA
DNA: TGTGCCAGCAGTATTGGACAGGGGTCCCCGTTCTATGGCTACACCTTC
CDR3: CASSIGQGSPFYGYTF

J: TRBJ2-7
V: TRBV7-2
D: NA
size: NA
DNA: TGTGCCAGCAGCTTAGCTAATGTGGAGTCCTACGAGCAGTACTTC
CDR3: CASSLANVESYEQYF

J: TRBJ2-3
V: TRBV29-1
D: NA
size: NA
DNA: TGCAGCGTGATGCTGGTCCGGACAGATACGCAGTATTTT
CDR3: CSVMLVRTDTQYF

J: TRBJ2-1
V: TRBV6-1
D: NA
size: NA
DNA: TGTGCCAGCAGTGAATATGGGACGGACAATGAGCAGTTCTTC
CDR3: CASSEYGTDNEQFF

J: TRBJ2-7
V: TRBV6-5
D: NA
size: NA
DNA: TGTGCCAGCAGTTCGTTAACCGAGCAGTACTTC
CDR3: CASSSLTEQYF

J: TRBJ2-3
V: TRBV10-1
D: NA
size: once
DNA: TGCGCCAGCAGTGGGCTCCCTGCGCAGGGCACAGATACGCAGTATTTT
CDR3: CASSGLPAQGTDTQYF

J: TRBJ2-7
V: TRBV21-1
D: NA
size: NA
DNA: TGTGCCAGCAGCAAAAGGGGCTACTCAGGGTGCTACGAGCAGTACTTC
CDR3: CASSKRGYSGCYEQYF

J: TRBJ1-2
V: TRBV4-3
D: TRBD1
size: NA
DNA: TGCGCCAGCAGCCCCCAAGGGACAGTCTATGGCTACACCTTC
CDR3: CASSPQGTVYGYTF

J: TRBJ1-6
V: TRBV4-2
D: NA
size: NA
DNA: TGTGCCAGCAGCCAAGATTTAGTGTTGAGCCGCAATTCACCCCTCCACTTT
CDR3: CASSQDLVLSRNSPLHF

J: TRBJ2-7
V: TRBV5-1
D: NA
size: NA
DNA: TGCGCCAGCAGCTTGGCTACCGGAACCTACGAGCAGTACTTC
CDR3: CASSLATGTYEQYF

J: TRBJ1-5
V: TRBV11-2
D: NA
size: NA
DNA: TGTGCCAGCAGCTTAGGGCCTAATCAGCCCCAGCATTTT
CDR3: CASSLGPNQPQHF

J: TRBJ2-5
V: TRBV7-7
D: NA
size: NA
DNA: TGTGCCAGCAGCTTAATCGGGACGGCTCAAGAGACCCAGTACTTC
CDR3: CASSLIGTAQETQYF

J: TRBJ1-2
V: TRBV7-2
D: NA
size: NA
DNA: TGTGCCAGCAGCTTAGCAGGGTCGGGTGGCTACACCTTC
CDR3: CASSLAGSGGYTF

J: TRBJ1-5
V: TRBV30
D: TRBD1
size: NA
DNA: TGTGCCTGGAGTGTACGGGACAGCCGTTATAGCAATCAGCCCCAGCATTTT
CDR3: CAWSVRDSRYSNQPQHF

J: TRBJ2-7
V: TRBV18
D: NA
size: NA
DNA: TGTGCCAGCTCTCTCACAGCGTCCCACGAGCAGTACTTC
CDR3: CASSLTASHEQYF

J: TRBJ2-7
V: TRBV4-2
D: NA
size: NA
DNA: TGTGCCAGCAGCCAAGATCTCCCAACAGGGTCCTACGAGCAGTACTTC
CDR3: CASSQDLPTGSYEQYF

J: TRBJ2-1
V: TRBV29-1
D: NA
size: NA
DNA: TGCAGCGTTCGGCTCGGGGATGAGCAGTTCTTC
CDR3: CSVRLGDEQFF

J: TRBJ2-3
V: TRBV11-2
D: NA
size: NA
DNA: TGTGCCAGCAGCGGGCCCCGACGGCAACTAAGCACAGATACGCAGTATTTT
CDR3: CASSGPRRQLSTDTQYF

J: TRBJ2-1
V: TRBV9
D: TRBD2
size: once
DNA: TGTGCCAGCAGCGGGGGACTAGCGAACAATGTGCAGTTCTTC
CDR3: CASSGGLANNVQFF

J: TRBJ2-1
V: TRBV11-3
D: TRBD2
size: NA
DNA: TGTGCCAGCAGCCCCCGGGATAGCGGGGTCAATGAGCAGTTCTTC
CDR3: CASSPRDSGVNEQFF

J: TRBJ2-1
V: TRBV9
D: TRBD2
size: NA
DNA: TGTGCCAGCAGCCCACTGGGGGGACTAAATGAGCAGTTCTTC
CDR3: CASSPLGGLNEQFF

J: TRBJ2-3
V: TRBV11-2
D: TRBD2
size: once
DNA: TGTGCCAGCAGCTTAGTACTAGCGGGAGGTGCTAGCACAGATACGCAGTATTTT
CDR3: CASSLVLAGGASTDTQYF

J: TRBJ1-6
V: TRBV30
D: TRBD1
size: NA
DNA: TGTGCCTGGAGTGTCCTTGGACAGGGGAGTTTTTCACCCCTCCACTTT
CDR3: CAWSVLGQGSFSPLHF

J: TRBJ2-5
V: TRBV5-1
D: TRBD1
size: NA
DNA: TGCGCCAGCACCCCCGGACAGGGACCCCAGGAGACCCAGTACTTC
CDR3: CASTPGQGPQETQYF

J: TRBJ2-3
V: TRBV4-1
D: NA
size: once
DNA: TGCGCCAGCAGCCAAGACGGAGTGGCAGATACGCAGTATTTT
CDR3: CASSQDGVADTQYF

J: TRBJ2-3
V: TRBV28
D: TRBD2
size: NA
DNA: TGTGCCAGCAGTTTAGCGGGAGGGCCAATAGATACGCAGTATTTT
CDR3: CASSLAGGPIDTQYF

J: TRBJ2-2
V: TRBV4-3
D: TRBD2
size: NA
DNA: TGCGCCAGCAGCCCAGGGACTAGCGGGAGGTACAACACCGGGGAGCTGTTTTTT
CDR3: CASSPGTSGRYNTGELFF

J: TRBJ1-4
V: TRBV4-1
D: TRBD1
size: once
DNA: TGCGCCGGCAGCGCCCAGGGACAGCTGAATGAAAAACTGTTTTTT
CDR3: CAGSAQGQLNEKLFF

J: TRBJ2-2
V: TRBV9
D: TRBD2
size: once
DNA: TGTGCCAGCAGCGTCGCCGGGACTAGCCCCACCGGGGAGCTGTTTTTT
CDR3: CASSVAGTSPTGELFF

J: TRBJ2-2
V: TRBV4-3
D: TRBD2
size: NA
DNA: TGCGCCAGCAGCCAAGAAGCGGGACCGAACACCGGGGAGCTGTTTTTT
CDR3: CASSQEAGPNTGELFF

J: TRBJ2-1
V: TRBV11-3
D: TRBD2
size: NA
DNA: TGTGCCAGCAGCCTCTACAGCGGGAGTCACTCCTACAATGAGCAGTTCTTC
CDR3: CASSLYSGSHSYNEQFF

J: TRBJ1-5
V: TRBV5-3
D: TRBD1
size: NA
DNA: TGTGCCAGAAGCCTCCCCCCATACAGGGGGGGACAGCCCCAGCATTTT
CDR3: CARSLPPYRGGQPQHF

J: TRBJ2-7
V: TRBV18
D: NA
size: NA
DNA: TGTGCCAGCTCACCGACAGGAGCCCCCGACGAGCAGTACTTC
CDR3: CASSPTGAPDEQYF